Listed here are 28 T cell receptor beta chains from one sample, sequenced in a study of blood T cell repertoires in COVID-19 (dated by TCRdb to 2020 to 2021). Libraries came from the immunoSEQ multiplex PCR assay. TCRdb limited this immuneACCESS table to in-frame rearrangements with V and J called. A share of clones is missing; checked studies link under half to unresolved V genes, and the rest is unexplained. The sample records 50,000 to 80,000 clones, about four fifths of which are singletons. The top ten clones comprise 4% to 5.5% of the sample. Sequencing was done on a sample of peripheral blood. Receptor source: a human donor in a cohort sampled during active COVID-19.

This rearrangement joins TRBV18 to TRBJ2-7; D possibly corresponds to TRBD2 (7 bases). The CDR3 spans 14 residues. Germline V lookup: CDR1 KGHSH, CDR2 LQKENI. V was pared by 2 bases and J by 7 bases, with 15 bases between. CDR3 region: CASSPEAGAREQYF. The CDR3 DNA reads TGTGCCAGCTCACCAGAGGCGGGGGCGAGAGAGCAGTACTTC.

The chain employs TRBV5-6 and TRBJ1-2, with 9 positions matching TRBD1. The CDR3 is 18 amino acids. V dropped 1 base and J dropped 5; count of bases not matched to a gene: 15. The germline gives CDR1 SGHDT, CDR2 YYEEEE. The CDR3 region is CASSLRLLGQGEGYGYTF. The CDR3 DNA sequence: TGTGCCAGCAGCTTGCGACTTTTGGGACAGGGAGAGGGATATGGCTACACCTTC.

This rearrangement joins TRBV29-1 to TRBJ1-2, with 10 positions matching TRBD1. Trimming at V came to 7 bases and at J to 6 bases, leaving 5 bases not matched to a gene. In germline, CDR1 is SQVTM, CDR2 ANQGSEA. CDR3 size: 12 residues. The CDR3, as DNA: TGCAGCGGTGACAGGGGGCTGGATGGCTACACCTTC. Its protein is CSGDRGLDGYTF.

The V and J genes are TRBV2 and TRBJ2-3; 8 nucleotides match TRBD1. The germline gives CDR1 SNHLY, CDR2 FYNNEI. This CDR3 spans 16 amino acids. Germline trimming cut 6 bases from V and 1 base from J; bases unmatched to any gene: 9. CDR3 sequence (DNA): TGTGCCAGCAGCCCCTTCGGGACAGGACGCACAGATACGCAGTATTTT. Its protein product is CASSPFGTGRTDTQYF.

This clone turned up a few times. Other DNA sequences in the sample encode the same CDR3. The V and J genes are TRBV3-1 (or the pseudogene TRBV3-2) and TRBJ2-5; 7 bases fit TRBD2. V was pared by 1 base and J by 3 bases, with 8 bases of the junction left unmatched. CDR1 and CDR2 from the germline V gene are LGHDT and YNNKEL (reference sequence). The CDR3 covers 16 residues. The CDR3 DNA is TGTGCCAGCAGCCAAGGGCTCGGCGGGAGAAAAGAGACCCAGTACTTC. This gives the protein CASSQGLGGRKETQYF.

The CDR3 coding sequence is TGTGCCAGCAGTCGTCTTGGGGGGGAGCAGTACTTC. It specifies CASSRLGGEQYF. The chain employs TRBV27 and TRBJ2-7; a possible D gene is TRBD2 (6 bases). The ends were cut back, 5 bases at V and 7 bases at J, with 12 bases in the middle. The CDR3 runs to 12 residues. Germline CDR1 reads MNHEY; CDR2 reads SMNVEV (reference sequence).

The DNA for the CDR3 is TGTGCCAGCCAAGGAGTAACTGAAGCTTTCTTT. Translating gives CASQGVTEAFF. This rearrangement joins TRBV28 to TRBJ1-1; D is unclear. The CDR3 consists of 11 residues. Trimming cost V 8 bases and J 5 bases, with 9 bases left between them. From germline, CDR1 is MDHEN and CDR2 SYDVKM.

The CDR3 is CASSRTSGGAYAKNIQYF. CDR3 sequence (DNA): TGTGCCAGCAGCCGGACTAGCGGGGGGGCCTATGCCAAAAACATTCAGTACTTC. This chain joins TRBV5-6 and TRBJ2-4, with TRBD2 matching 15 bases. This CDR3 spans 18 amino acids. CDR1 and CDR2 from the germline V gene are SGHDT and YYEEEE. With 4 bases clipped from V and 1 base from J, the junction kept 6 bases outside the gene matches.

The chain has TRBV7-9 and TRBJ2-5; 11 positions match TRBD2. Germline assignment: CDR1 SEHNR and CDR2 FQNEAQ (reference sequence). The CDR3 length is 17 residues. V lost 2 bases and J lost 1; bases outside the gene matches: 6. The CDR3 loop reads CASSLRISGGAQETQYF. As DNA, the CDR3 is TGTGCCAGCAGCTTACGGATTAGCGGGGGGGCCCAAGAGACCCAGTACTTC.

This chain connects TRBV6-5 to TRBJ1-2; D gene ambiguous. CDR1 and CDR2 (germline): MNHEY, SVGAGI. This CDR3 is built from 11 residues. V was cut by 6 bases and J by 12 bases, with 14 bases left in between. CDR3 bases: TGTGCCAGCAGGTACATAGATGATCACACCTTC. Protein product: CASRYIDDHTF.

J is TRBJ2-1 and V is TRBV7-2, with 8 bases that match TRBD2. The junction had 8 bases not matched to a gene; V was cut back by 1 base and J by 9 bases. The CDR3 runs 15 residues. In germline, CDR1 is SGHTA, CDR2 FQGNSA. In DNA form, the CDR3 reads TGTGCCAGCAGCTTAGTTTACGGGGGGGCCGGTGAGCAGTTCTTC. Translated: CASSLVYGGAGEQFF.

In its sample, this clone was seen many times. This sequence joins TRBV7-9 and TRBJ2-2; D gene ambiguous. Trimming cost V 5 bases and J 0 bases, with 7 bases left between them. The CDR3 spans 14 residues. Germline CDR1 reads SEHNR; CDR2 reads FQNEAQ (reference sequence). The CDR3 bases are TGTGCCAGCAGCGTTTCGGCGAACACCGGGGAGCTGTTTTTT. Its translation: CASSVSANTGELFF.

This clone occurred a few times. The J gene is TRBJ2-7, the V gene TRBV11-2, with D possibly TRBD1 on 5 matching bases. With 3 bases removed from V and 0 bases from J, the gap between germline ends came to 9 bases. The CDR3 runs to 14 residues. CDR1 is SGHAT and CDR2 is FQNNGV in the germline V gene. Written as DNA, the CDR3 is TGTGCCAGCAGCTTCCAGGGCGGCTCCTACGAGCAGTACTTC. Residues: CASSFQGGSYEQYF.

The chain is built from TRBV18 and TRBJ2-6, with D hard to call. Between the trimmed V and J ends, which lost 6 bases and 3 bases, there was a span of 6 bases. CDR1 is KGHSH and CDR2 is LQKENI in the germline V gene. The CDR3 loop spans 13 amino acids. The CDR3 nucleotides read TGTGCCAGCTCGCCGGGTGGGGCCAACGTCCTGACTTTC. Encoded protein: CASSPGGANVLTF.

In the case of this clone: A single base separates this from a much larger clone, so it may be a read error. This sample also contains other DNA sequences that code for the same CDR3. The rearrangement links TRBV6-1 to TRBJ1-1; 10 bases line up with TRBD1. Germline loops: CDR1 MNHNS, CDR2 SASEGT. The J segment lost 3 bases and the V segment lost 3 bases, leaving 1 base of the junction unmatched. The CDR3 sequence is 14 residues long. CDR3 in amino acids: CASSEDRGDTEAFF. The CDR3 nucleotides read TGTGCCAGCAGTGAGGACAGGGGGGACACTGAAGCTTTCTTT.

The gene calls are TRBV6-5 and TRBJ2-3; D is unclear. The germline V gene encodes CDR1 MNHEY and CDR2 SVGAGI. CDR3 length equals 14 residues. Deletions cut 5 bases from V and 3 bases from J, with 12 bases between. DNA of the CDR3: TGTGCCAGCAGTCGCCGACTCTCGACAGATACGCAGTATTTT. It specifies CASSRRLSTDTQYF.

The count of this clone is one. In DNA, the CDR3 is TGTGCCAGCAGCGGGACAGCGGAAAAACTGTTTTTT. Encoded protein: CASSGTAEKLFF. J is TRBJ1-4 and V is TRBV2, with 7 bases fitting TRBD1. The CDR3 totals 12 residues. Germline trimming cut 6 bases from V and 8 bases from J; bases unmatched to any gene: 3. CDR1 and CDR2 (germline): SNHLY, FYNNEI.

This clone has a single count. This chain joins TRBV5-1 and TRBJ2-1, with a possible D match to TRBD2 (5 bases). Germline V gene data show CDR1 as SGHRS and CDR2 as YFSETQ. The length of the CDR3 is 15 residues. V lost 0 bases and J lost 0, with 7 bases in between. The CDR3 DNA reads TGCGCCAGCAGCTTGGGCGCGGGCTCCTACAATGAGCAGTTCTTC. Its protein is CASSLGAGSYNEQFF.

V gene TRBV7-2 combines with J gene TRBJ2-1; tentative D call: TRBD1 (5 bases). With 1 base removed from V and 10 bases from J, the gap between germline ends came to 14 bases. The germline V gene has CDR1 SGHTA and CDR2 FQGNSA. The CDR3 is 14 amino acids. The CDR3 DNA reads TGTGCCAGCAGCTTAGAATGGTCGCAGGGCGAGCAGTTCTTC. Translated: CASSLEWSQGEQFF. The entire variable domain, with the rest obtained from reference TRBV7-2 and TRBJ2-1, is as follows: GAGVSQSPSNKVTEKGKDVELRCDPISGHTALYWYRQSLGQGLEFLIYFQGNSAPDKSGLPSDRFSAERTGGSVSTLTIQRTQQEDSAVYLCASSLEWSQGEQFFGPGTRLTVL.

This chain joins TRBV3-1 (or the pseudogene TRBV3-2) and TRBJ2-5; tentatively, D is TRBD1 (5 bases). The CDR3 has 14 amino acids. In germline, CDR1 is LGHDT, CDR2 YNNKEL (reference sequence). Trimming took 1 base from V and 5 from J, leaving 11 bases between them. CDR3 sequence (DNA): TGTGCCAGCAGCCAAGGTCCAGGGCGGGAGACCCAGTACTTC. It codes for CASSQGPGRETQYF.

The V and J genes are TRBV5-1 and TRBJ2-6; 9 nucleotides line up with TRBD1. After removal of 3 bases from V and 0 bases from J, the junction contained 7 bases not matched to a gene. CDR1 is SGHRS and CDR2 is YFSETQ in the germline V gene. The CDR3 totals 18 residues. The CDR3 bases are TGCGCCAGCAGCTCGGGACAGGGTACGCCCTCTGGGGCCAACGTCCTGACTTTC. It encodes CASSSGQGTPSGANVLTF.

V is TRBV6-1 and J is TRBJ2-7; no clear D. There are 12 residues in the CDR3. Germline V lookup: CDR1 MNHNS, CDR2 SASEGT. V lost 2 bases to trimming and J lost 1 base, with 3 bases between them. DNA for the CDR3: TGTGCCAGCAGTGAACAGTCCTACGAGCAGTACTTC. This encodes CASSEQSYEQYF.

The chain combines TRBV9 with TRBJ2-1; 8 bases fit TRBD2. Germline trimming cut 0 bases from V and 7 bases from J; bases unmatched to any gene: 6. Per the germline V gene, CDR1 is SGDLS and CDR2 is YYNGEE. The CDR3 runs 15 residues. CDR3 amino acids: CASSVVGGGLNEQFF. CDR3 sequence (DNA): TGTGCCAGCAGCGTAGTCGGCGGGGGGTTGAATGAGCAGTTCTTC. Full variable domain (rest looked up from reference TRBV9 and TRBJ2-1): DSGVTQTPKHLITATGQRVTLRCSPRSGDLSVYWYQQSLDQGLQFLIQYYNGEERAKGNILERFSAQQFPDLHSELNLSSLELGDSALYFCASSVVGGGLNEQFFGPGTRLTVL.

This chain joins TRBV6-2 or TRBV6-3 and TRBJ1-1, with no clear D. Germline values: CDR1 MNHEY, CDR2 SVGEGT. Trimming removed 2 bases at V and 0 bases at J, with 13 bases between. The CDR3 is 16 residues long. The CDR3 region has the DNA TGTGCCAGCAGTTACCCGGGGAGGGCTCTGAACACTGAAGCTTTCTTT. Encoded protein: CASSYPGRALNTEAFF.

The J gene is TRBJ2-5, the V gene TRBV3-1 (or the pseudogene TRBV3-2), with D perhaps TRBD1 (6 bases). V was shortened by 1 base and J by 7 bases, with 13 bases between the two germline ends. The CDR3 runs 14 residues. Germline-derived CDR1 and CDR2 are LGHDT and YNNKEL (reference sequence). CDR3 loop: CASSQVTGLGTQYF. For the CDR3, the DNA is TGTGCCAGCAGCCAAGTTACAGGGTTAGGGACCCAGTACTTC.

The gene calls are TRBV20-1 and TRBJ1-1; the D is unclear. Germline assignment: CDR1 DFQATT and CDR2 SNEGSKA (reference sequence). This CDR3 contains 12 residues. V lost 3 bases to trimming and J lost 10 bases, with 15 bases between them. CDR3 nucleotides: TGCAGTGCTAGTTATCAGGCCCCGACAGCTTTCTTT. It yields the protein CSASYQAPTAFF.

CDR3 DNA: TGTGCCAGCTCTTGGACAGGGGGGTCCTACAATGAGCAGTTCTTC. This gives the protein CASSWTGGSYNEQFF. The chain has TRBV18 and TRBJ2-1; 10 bases agree with TRBD1. This CDR3 spans 15 amino acids. Germline V gene lookup returns CDR1 KGHSH and CDR2 LQKENI. The V segment lost 6 bases and the J segment 1 base; nucleotides outside the gene matches: 3.

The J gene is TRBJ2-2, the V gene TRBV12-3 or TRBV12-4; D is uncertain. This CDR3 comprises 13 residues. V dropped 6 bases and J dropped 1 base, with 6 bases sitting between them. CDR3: CASRRQNTGELFF. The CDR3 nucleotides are TGTGCCAGCAGGAGACAGAACACCGGGGAGCTGTTTTTT.